This is a list of T cell receptor beta chains from one sample in a study of CD8 T cells in Susac syndrome. TCRdb reprocessed the immunoSEQ multiplex PCR reads via MiXCR and lists one record per CDR3 protein. The sample holds a few hundred thousand distinct CDR3 sequences, more than 85% seen once. The sample taken for sequencing was CD4+ T cells from PBMCs. These receptor sequences come from a human donor with multiple sclerosis. Each CDR3 is given with its conserved first and last residue. A D gene is named only where the DNA matches it firmly. Some rows mark clone size as missing; the rest say once, few, many or name a class of expanded clone.

>TRBD1|TRBJ1-2|NA|TRBV20-1|12
CSARQGYYGYTF
TGCAGTGCTCGACAGGGGTACTATGGCTACACCTTC
>NA|TRBJ2-1|NA|TRBV12-5|16
CASGSSRQAARYEQFF
TGTGCTAGTGGCTCCTCAAGACAGGCGGCAAGGTATGAGCAGTTCTTC
>TRBD1|TRBJ2-3|NA|TRBV7-9|16
CASMRGQGIRTDTQYF
TGTGCCAGCATGAGGGGACAGGGAATTCGGACAGATACGCAGTATTTT
>NA|TRBJ1-5|once|TRBV30|16
CAWSEGGTPSNQPQHF
TGTGCCTGGAGTGAAGGTGGGACACCTAGCAATCAGCCCCAGCATTTT
>NA|TRBJ1-1|few|TRBV12-3/TRBV12-4|15
CASSLGPGRNTEAFF
TGTGCCAGCAGTTTAGGTCCAGGAAGGAACACTGAAGCTTTCTTT
>NA|TRBJ1-2|NA|TRBV2|12
CASSRRSPGYTF
TGTGCCAGCAGTCGTAGAAGCCCTGGCTACACCTTC
>NA|TRBJ1-6|NA|TRBV13|15
CASSPRGRGNSPLHF
TGTGCCAGCAGCCCCCGTGGACGAGGGAATTCACCCCTCCACTTT
>NA|TRBJ1-5|NA|TRBV12-3/TRBV12-4|16
CASSLALGRSNQPQHF
TGTGCCAGCAGTTTAGCGCTAGGCAGGAGCAATCAGCCCCAGCATTTT
>TRBD2|TRBJ2-1|NA|TRBV24-1|15
CATSGTGGSYNEQFF
TGTGCCACCAGTGGAACGGGGGGCTCCTACAATGAGCAGTTCTTC
>NA|TRBJ2-7|NA|TRBV29-1|12
CSVGEGAQEQYF
TGCAGCGTTGGGGAGGGGGCGCAAGAGCAGTACTTC
>TRBD1|TRBJ2-7|NA|TRBV2|15
CATQSGQRSSYEQYF
TGTGCAACTCAATCGGGACAGCGAAGCTCCTACGAGCAGTACTTC
>TRBD1|TRBJ1-2|NA|TRBV20-1|16
CSARDLGQGPNYGYTF
TGCAGTGCTAGAGATCTCGGACAGGGGCCCAACTATGGCTACACCTTC
>NA|TRBJ2-1|NA|TRBV12-5|16
CASGLATGGSYNEQFF
TGTGCTAGTGGTTTGGCGACAGGTGGGTCCTACAATGAGCAGTTCTTC
>NA|TRBJ2-1|once|TRBV20-1|12
CSASGGYNEQFF
TGCAGTGCGTCCGGGGGTTACAATGAGCAGTTCTTC
>NA|TRBJ1-2|NA|TRBV15|14
CATSRDMTSYGYTF
TGTGCCACCAGCAGAGATATGACCAGCTATGGCTACACCTTC
>NA|TRBJ1-2|NA|TRBV12-3/TRBV12-4|14
CATEDSRSNYGYTF
TGTGCCACCGAGGACAGCCGTTCTAACTATGGCTACACCTTC
>NA|TRBJ2-2|NA|TRBV15|13
CATSRRVPGELFF
TGTGCCACCAGCCGCAGGGTGCCCGGGGAGCTGTTTTTT
>NA|TRBJ1-2|NA|TRBV3-1|15
CASSQDRAVGRGYTF
TGTGCCAGCAGCCAAGATCGGGCTGTAGGGAGAGGCTACACCTTC
>NA|TRBJ2-5|NA|TRBV5-1|14
CASSLDGTQETQYF
TGCGCCAGCAGCTTGGACGGGACCCAAGAGACCCAGTACTTC
>NA|TRBJ1-6|NA|TRBV28|9
CASSPPLHF
TGTGCCAGCAGTCCCCCCCTCCATTTT
>TRBD1|TRBJ2-3|NA|TRBV20-1|15
CSARSSRGNTDTQYF
TGCAGTGCTAGGAGCTCCAGGGGGAACACAGATACGCAGTATTTT
>NA|TRBJ1-2|NA|TRBV30|14
CAWSTRTDRDGYTF
TGTGCCTGGAGTACCCGGACTGATAGGGATGGCTACACCTTC
>TRBD2|TRBJ2-3|NA|TRBV6-1|13
CASTGGSTDTQYF
TGTGCCAGCACGGGGGGTAGCACAGATACGCAGTATTTT
>TRBD1|TRBJ1-2|NA|TRBV25-1|15
CASSARGTGMVGYTF
TGTGCCAGCAGTGCCCGAGGGACAGGGATGGTTGGCTACACCTTC
>NA|TRBJ2-2|NA|TRBV9|15
CASGPTLPNTGELFF
TGTGCCAGCGGCCCGACACTACCTAACACCGGGGAGCTGTTTTTT
>NA|TRBJ2-5|NA|TRBV20-1|13
CSASGSIQETQYF
TGCAGTGCTAGTGGGTCGATCCAAGAGACCCAGTACTTC
>NA|TRBJ2-7|NA|TRBV5-1|14
CASSLRHDSYEQYF
TGCGCCAGCAGCTTGAGGCACGACTCCTACGAGCAGTACTTC
>NA|TRBJ2-2|once|TRBV7-9|14
CASPAGMNTGELFF
TGTGCCAGCCCCGCTGGGATGAACACCGGGGAGCTGTTTTTT
>NA|TRBJ1-5|NA|TRBV30|13
CAWSSGGAQPQHF
TGTGCCTGGAGCTCGGGGGGAGCCCAGCCCCAGCATTTT
>NA|TRBJ1-1|NA|TRBV12-3/TRBV12-4|13
CASTTLIGGEAFF
TGTGCCAGCACCACTCTGATTGGGGGTGAAGCTTTCTTT
>NA|TRBJ1-3|once|TRBV18|14
CASSPASSGNTIYF
TGTGCCAGCTCACCAGCGAGCTCTGGAAACACCATATATTTT
>TRBD1|TRBJ2-5|NA|TRBV6-5|15
CASSQRTGLWETQYF
TGTGCCAGCAGCCAGAGGACAGGGTTATGGGAGACCCAGTACTTC
>NA|TRBJ2-1|NA|TRBV5-1|13
CASSPDPEGEQFF
TGCGCCAGCAGCCCCGACCCGGAGGGTGAGCAGTTCTTC
>TRBD2|TRBJ2-7|NA|TRBV20-1|17
CSARGASGGVIVDEQYF
TGCAGTGCTAGAGGAGCTAGCGGGGGAGTCATAGTAGACGAGCAGTACTTC
>NA|TRBJ1-1|NA|TRBV29-1|13
CSVAAGGNTEAFF
TGCAGCGTTGCTGCAGGAGGGAACACTGAAGCTTTCTTT
>NA|TRBJ1-6|NA|TRBV6-5|18
CASSFPRPSGSYNSPLHF
TGTGCCAGCAGTTTCCCCCGACCTTCGGGGTCCTATAATTCACCCCTCCACTTT
>NA|TRBJ1-2|NA|TRBV27|14
CASSYNSRGYGYTF
TGTGCCAGCAGCTACAACTCACGGGGCTATGGCTACACCTTC
>NA|TRBJ2-5|NA|TRBV7-2|15
CASSQQGGGQETQYF
TGTGCCAGCAGTCAACAGGGAGGGGGCCAAGAGACCCAGTACTTC
>TRBD1|TRBJ1-2|NA|TRBV15|15
CATSPSPGTAFVYTF
TGTGCCACCAGCCCCTCTCCCGGGACAGCGTTTGTCTACACCTTC
>NA|TRBJ1-1|NA|TRBV20-1|12
CSARTTNTEAFF
TGCAGTGCTAGAACAACGAACACTGAAGCTTTCTTT
>NA|TRBJ2-5|NA|TRBV11-2|12
CASSSNRDTGNF
TGTGCCAGCAGCAGTAACCGGGATACAGGGAACTTC
>NA|TRBJ2-1|few|TRBV20-1|11
CSARDYNEQFF
TGCAGTGCTCGGGACTACAATGAGCAGTTCTTC
>NA|TRBJ2-3|NA|TRBV11-1|17
CASSARTTGRATDTQYF
TGTGCCAGCAGCGCCAGGACGACCGGCAGGGCGACAGATACGCAGTATTTT
>TRBD2|TRBJ2-3|once|TRBV29-1|18
CSVSPFWLAGKSTDTQYF
TGCAGCGTTTCGCCGTTTTGGCTAGCGGGGAAGAGCACAGATACGCAGTATTTT
>NA|TRBJ2-3|NA|TRBV5-1|16
CASSSGKAGSTDTQYF
TGCGCCAGCAGTTCGGGGAAGGCGGGGAGCACAGATACGCAGTATTTT
>NA|TRBJ2-3|NA|TRBV2|14
CASIQDRLADTQYF
TGTGCCAGCATTCAAGACAGGTTGGCAGATACGCAGTATTTT
>TRBD2|TRBJ2-5|NA|TRBV14|14
CASSGLARSETQYF
TGTGCCAGCAGCGGACTAGCGAGGTCAGAGACCCAGTACTTC
>NA|TRBJ1-2|NA|TRBV12-5|17
CASGLKTTGNRGYGYTF
TGTGCTAGTGGTTTGAAAACAACAGGCAATCGGGGTTATGGCTACACCTTC
>NA|TRBJ1-1|NA|TRBV9|14
CASSVVAGVTEAFF
TGTGCCAGCAGCGTAGTGGCGGGGGTCACTGAAGCTTTCTTT
>TRBD1|TRBJ1-5|NA|TRBV5-1|14
CASSLSTGGGPQHF
TGCGCCAGCAGCCTATCTACAGGGGGCGGTCCCCAGCATTTT
>NA|TRBJ2-7|NA|TRBV5-1|16
CASSPSGQPTSYEQYF
TGCGCCAGCAGTCCTTCAGGACAACCGACCTCCTACGAGCAGTACTTC
>NA|TRBJ2-6|NA|TRBV25-1|15
CASSDPGPGANVLTF
TGTGCCAGCAGTGATCCAGGGCCTGGGGCCAACGTCCTGACTTTC
>NA|TRBJ2-5|NA|TRBV29-1|14
CSVEGSTHQETQYF
TGCAGCGTTGAAGGCAGTACCCACCAAGAGACCCAGTACTTC
>TRBD2|TRBJ2-1|NA|TRBV10-3|14
CASRTSGGNNEQFF
TGTGCCTCAAGGACTAGCGGGGGGAACAATGAGCAGTTCTTC
>NA|TRBJ2-1|once|TRBV3-1|13
CASSQERGLEQFF
TGTGCCAGCAGCCAAGAACGGGGTCTTGAGCAGTTCTTC
>NA|TRBJ2-6|NA|TRBV5-4|13
CASSLIGANVLTF
TGTGCCAGCAGCTTGATTGGGGCCAACGTCCTGACTTTC
>NA|TRBJ1-2|NA|TRBV5-4|13
CASSPTGVAGYTF
TGTGCCAGCAGCCCCACGGGGGTGGCTGGCTACACCTTC
>NA|TRBJ1-5|NA|TRBV20-1|13
CSAQEGEVQPQHF
TGCAGTGCGCAAGAGGGGGAGGTTCAGCCCCAGCATTTT
>NA|TRBJ1-2|NA|TRBV23-1|12
CASSPFARVYTF
TGCGCCAGCAGTCCCTTCGCCCGGGTCTACACCTTC